This T cell receptor beta chain was sequenced in a study of T cells expressing NK-cell markers. TCRdb reprocessed the 5' RACE reads; each CDR3 protein has one entry and no DNA is given. Its clone listing holds about 450,000 distinct CDR3 sequences. The germline CDR1 and CDR2 sequences are SQVTM and ANQGSEA. The CDR3 covers 14 residues. The TCR originated in a woman between 18 and 70 years old in good health. The chain recombines TRBV29-1 with TRBJ1-3; TCRdb's assignment of TRBD1 cannot be checked, as there is no DNA. The sequenced material came from blood T cells: a sorted CD56 or NKG2C T cell subset, CD4+ or CD8+ T cells, or bulk PBMC T cells (not recorded which). This chain's CDR3 is CSRRDRGSGNTIYF. Full variable domain (rest looked up from reference TRBV29-1 and TRBJ1-3): SAVISQKPSRDICQRGTSLTIQCQVDSQVTMMFWYRQQPGQSLTLIATANQGSEATYESGFVIDKFPISRPNLTFSTLTVSNMSPEDSSIYLCSRRDRGSGNTIYFGEGSWLTVV.